Sequencing of this T cell receptor (beta chain) was carried out in a study of blood T cell repertoires in COVID-19. This clone has only a few counts. TCRdb keeps only in-frame clones here, not all; method: immunoSEQ multiplex PCR. The repertoire holds around 210,000 clones, with around 80% as singletons. This CDR3 has 13 residues. CDR1 and CDR2 (germline): SGHTA, FQGNSA. V lost 1 base, J lost 7 bases, and 8 bases lay in between. The V call is TRBV7-2, the J call TRBJ1-5; D remains unclear. Sequences were obtained from peripheral blood. This TCR derives from a woman aged 70-85 years with acute or convalescent COVID-19. This CDR3 reads CASSLDTGQPQHF. The CDR3 DNA sequence: TGTGCCAGCAGCTTAGATACGGGGCAGCCCCAGCATTTT.